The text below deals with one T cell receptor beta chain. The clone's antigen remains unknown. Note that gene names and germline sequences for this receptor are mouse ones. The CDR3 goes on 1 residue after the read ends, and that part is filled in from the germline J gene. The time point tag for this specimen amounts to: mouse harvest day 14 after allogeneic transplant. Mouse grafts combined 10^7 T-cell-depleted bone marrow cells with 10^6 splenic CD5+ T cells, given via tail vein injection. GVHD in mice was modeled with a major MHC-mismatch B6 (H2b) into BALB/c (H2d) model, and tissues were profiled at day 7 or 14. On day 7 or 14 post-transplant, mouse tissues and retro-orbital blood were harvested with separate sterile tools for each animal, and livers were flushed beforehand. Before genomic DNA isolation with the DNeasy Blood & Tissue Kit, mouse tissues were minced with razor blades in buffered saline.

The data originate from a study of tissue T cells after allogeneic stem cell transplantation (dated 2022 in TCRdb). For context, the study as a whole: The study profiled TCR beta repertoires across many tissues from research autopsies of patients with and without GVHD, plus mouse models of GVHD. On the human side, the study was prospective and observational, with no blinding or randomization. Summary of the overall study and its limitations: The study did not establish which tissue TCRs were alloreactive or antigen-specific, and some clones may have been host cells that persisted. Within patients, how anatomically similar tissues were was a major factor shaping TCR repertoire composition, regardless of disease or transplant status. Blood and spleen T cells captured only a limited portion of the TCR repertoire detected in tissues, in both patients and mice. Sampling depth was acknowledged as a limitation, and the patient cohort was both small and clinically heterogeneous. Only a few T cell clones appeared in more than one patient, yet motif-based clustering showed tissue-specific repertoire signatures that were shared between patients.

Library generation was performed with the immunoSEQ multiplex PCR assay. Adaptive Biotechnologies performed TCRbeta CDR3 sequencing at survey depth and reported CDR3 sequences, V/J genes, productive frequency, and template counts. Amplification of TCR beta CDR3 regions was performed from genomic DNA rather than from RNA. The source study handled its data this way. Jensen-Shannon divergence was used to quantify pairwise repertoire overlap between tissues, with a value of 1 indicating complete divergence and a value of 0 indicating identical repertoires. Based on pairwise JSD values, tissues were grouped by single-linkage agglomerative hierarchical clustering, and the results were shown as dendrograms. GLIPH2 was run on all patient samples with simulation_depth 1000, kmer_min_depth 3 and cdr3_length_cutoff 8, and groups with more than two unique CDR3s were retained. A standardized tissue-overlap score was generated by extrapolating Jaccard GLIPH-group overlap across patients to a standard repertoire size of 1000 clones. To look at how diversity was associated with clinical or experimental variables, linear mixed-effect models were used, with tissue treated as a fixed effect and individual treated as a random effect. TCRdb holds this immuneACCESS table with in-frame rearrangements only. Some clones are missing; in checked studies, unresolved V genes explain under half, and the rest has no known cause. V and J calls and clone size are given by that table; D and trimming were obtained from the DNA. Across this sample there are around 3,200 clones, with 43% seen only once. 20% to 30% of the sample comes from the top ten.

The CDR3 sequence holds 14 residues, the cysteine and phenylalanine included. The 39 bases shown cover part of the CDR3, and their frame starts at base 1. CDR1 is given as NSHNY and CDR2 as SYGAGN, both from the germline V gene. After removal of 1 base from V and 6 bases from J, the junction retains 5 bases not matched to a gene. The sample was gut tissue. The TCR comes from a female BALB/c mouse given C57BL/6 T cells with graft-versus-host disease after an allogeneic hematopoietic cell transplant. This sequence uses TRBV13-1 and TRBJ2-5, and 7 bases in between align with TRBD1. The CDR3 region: CASSDRQGVDTQYF. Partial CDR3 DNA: TGTGCCAGCAGTGATAGGCAGGGGGTCGACACCCAGTAC.